This entry concerns a single TCR beta chain. The sample belongs to a study of control samples from healthy donors and cancer patients. Profiling relied on immunoSEQ multiplex PCR, and the TCRdb table lists in-frame clones only, not all of them. The sample lists 140,000 to 150,000 clones, more than 85% occurring once. The junction had 4 bases not matched to a gene; V was cut back by 2 bases and J by 2 bases. The CDR3 length is 15 residues. In germline, CDR1 is MNHEY, CDR2 SVGAGI. The receptor was derived from a man between 18 and 29 years old in good health. This chain links TRBV6-5 with TRBJ2-7; 9 bases match TRBD1. Sequences were obtained from blood. The CDR3 coding sequence is TGTGCCAGCAGTTACGGGACAGGGCTAACCTACGAGCAGTACTTC. Its protein product is CASSYGTGLTYEQYF.